This entry describes one TCR beta chain. Its target is not known. Assay used: immunoSEQ multiplex PCR; TCRdb lists only in-frame clones, some missing. Of about 25,000 clones listed, 94% were seen once; the top ten hold 3% to 4%. Unmatched junction bases numbered 16, after V lost 1 base and J lost 5 bases. The CDR3 runs 18 residues. Germline lookup yields CDR1 LGHNA and CDR2 YNFKEQ. The record originates from a study of PD-1 blockade in classical Hodgkin lymphoma. The study, taken as a whole, reports: Reasons behind the repertoire differences stay unclear, perhaps disease activity or earlier therapy.

Time point: newly diagnosed, previously untreated cHL patient sample. Comparator PBMCs were from newly diagnosed, untreated classical Hodgkin lymphoma. This clonotype originated in a human donor with classical Hodgkin lymphoma. Material: peripheral blood mononuclear cells (PBMCs). The V call is TRBV4-2, the J call TRBJ1-1, with TRBD1 identical over 7 bases. In DNA, the CDR3 is TGTGCCAGCAGCCAAGGAAGCTCAAGACAGGGAGGAGGTACTGAAGCTTTCTTT. Protein: CASSQGSSRQGGGTEAFF.